The entry below gives a single T cell receptor beta chain sequence along with its context. The antigen is not known. This entry comes from a study of CD8 T cells in ankylosing spondylitis. Study findings and constraints: Under 10 highly homologous variants formed a TCR beta motif that appeared characteristic of ankylosing spondylitis blood. There was reportedly significant enrichment of clones that were disease-linked in matched ankylosing spondylitis synovial fluid.

It was by quantitative 5'-RACE with molecular barcodes that TCR beta libraries were made. Using its own MiXCR run on the 5' RACE reads, TCRdb lists one record per CDR3 protein. Here the sample spans a few hundred thousand distinct CDR3 sequences, more than 15% being singletons. V gave up 5 bases and J gave up 2 bases; unmatched junction bases: 5. CDR1 is MNHEY and CDR2 is SMNVEV in the germline V gene (reference sequence). This CDR3 comprises 14 residues. Sequencing was performed on blood, either unsorted or a sorted T cell fraction (not recorded which). This receptor was obtained from a male donor with ankylosing spondylitis. This chain joins TRBV27 and TRBJ2-7; 8 nucleotides align to TRBD1. This CDR3 reads CASSRDRLAYEQYF. CDR3 in DNA: TGTGCCAGCAGTCGGGACAGGTTAGCCTACGAGCAGTACTTC.